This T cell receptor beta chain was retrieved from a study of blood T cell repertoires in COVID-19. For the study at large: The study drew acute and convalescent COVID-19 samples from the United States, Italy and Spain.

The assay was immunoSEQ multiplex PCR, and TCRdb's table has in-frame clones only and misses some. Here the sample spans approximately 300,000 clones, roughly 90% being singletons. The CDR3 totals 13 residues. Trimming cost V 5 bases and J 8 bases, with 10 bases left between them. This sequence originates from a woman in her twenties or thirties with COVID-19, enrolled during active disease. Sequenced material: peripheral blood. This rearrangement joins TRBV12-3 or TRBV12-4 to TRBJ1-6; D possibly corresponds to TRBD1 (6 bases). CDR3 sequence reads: CASSVHRDSPLHF. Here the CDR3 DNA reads TGTGCCAGCAGTGTCCACAGGGATTCACCCCTCCACTTT.